The 16 T cell receptor beta chains listed next were all sequenced from one sample in a study of shared clonotypes between healthy human individuals. The assay was immunoSEQ multiplex PCR, and TCRdb's table has in-frame clones only and misses some. The data show over 1.5 million clones, 95% to 99% seen once. Source material: naive CD4+ T cells sorted from blood. Documented subset: CD45RA+ positively selected. Source of these receptors: a man aged 25-45 years in good health.

V and J are TRBV5-1 and TRBJ2-6; D call uncertain. Germline V gene lookup returns CDR1 SGHRS and CDR2 YFSETQ. The CDR3 length is 15 residues. V was cut by 5 bases and J by 4 bases, with 13 bases left in between. The DNA for the CDR3 is TGCGCCAGCAGTTCCCGGCCTCCCGGGGCCAACGTCCTGACTTTC. Its protein is CASSSRPPGANVLTF. Together with reference TRBV5-1 and TRBJ2-6, the CDR3 gives the full variable domain: KAGVTQTPRYLIKTRGQQVTLSCSPISGHRSVSWYQQTPGQGLQFLFEYFSETQRNKGNFPGRFSGRQFSNSRSEMNVSTLELGDSALYLCASSSRPPGANVLTFGAGSRLTVL.

The chain uses TRBV5-1 and TRBJ2-7; 11 bases align to TRBD1. Germline loops: CDR1 SGHRS, CDR2 YFSETQ. The CDR3 is 16 residues long. V was pared by 4 bases and J by 7 bases, with 13 bases of the junction left unmatched. The CDR3 DNA sequence: TGCGCCAGCAGCAAGACGGGGACAGGGGGTTTGAGTGAGCAGTACTTC. It encodes CASSKTGTGGLSEQYF.

The rearrangement links TRBV5-6 to TRBJ1-1, with D uncertain. This CDR3 comprises 13 residues. Trimming removed 4 bases from V and 6 bases from J, with 13 bases in between. CDR1 SGHDT and CDR2 YYEEEE come from the germline V gene. This CDR3 is CASSGVSLSEAFF. The CDR3 DNA follows: TGTGCCAGCAGCGGGGTTTCACTTTCTGAAGCTTTCTTT.

V and J are TRBV15 and TRBJ1-5; tentatively, D is TRBD1 (6 bases). CDR3 size: 17 residues. CDR1 is LNHNV, CDR2 YYDKDF, per germline (reference sequence). V was trimmed by 0 bases and J by 2 bases, leaving 14 bases between them. The CDR3 coding sequence is TGTGCCACCAGCAGAGATCGGGGGGCAGGGCGCAATCAGCCCCAGCATTTT. It codes for CATSRDRGAGRNQPQHF.

The rearrangement uses TRBV18 and TRBJ2-2; perhaps TRBD1 as D (6 bases). CDR1 KGHSH and CDR2 LQKENI come from the germline V gene. V dropped 1 base and J dropped 8 bases, with 14 bases sitting between them. The CDR3 length is 15 residues. The CDR3 region has the DNA TGTGCCAGCTCACCACGGACAGAAAGCGCGGGGGAGCTGTTTTTT. Protein: CASSPRTESAGELFF.

The chain couples TRBV9 to TRBJ1-5; D unclear. V lost 0 bases to trimming and J lost 7 bases, with 14 bases between them. The CDR3 length is 15 residues. Germline V CDR1 and CDR2: SGDLS, YYNGEE. The CDR3 region has the DNA TGTGCCAGCAGCGTAGGGCCGACGGGGAACCAGCCCCAGCATTTT. It encodes CASSVGPTGNQPQHF.

Points on this clone: This specimen includes other DNA sequences encoding the same CDR3. This chain connects TRBV10-3 to TRBJ2-7; weak D call: TRBD1 (5 bases). V gave up 6 bases and J gave up 1 base, with 7 bases separating them. The CDR3 has 12 residues. Germline values: CDR1 ENHRY, CDR2 SYGVKD. The CDR3 loop is CAISRQSYEQYF. CDR3 DNA: TGTGCCATCAGCCGACAGTCCTACGAGCAGTACTTC.

The rearrangement links TRBV6-1 to TRBJ2-7; D might be TRBD1 (7 bases). The CDR3 sequence is 14 residues long. V lost 7 bases and J 3 bases, leaving 16 bases between the germline ends. Germline CDR1 reads MNHNS; CDR2 reads SASEGT. The CDR3 loop reads CASTRGQKFYEQYF. The CDR3 DNA reads TGTGCCAGCACGCGGGGACAGAAGTTCTACGAGCAGTACTTC.

The chain joins TRBV18 to TRBJ2-6; D gene uncertain. The CDR3 contains 17 residues. The germline gives CDR1 KGHSH, CDR2 LQKENI. Trimming took off 0 bases at V and 2 bases at J, with 11 bases between the two ends. The chain's CDR3 is CASSPPEVRAGANVLTF. The CDR3 coding sequence is TGTGCCAGCTCACCACCGGAAGTAAGGGCTGGGGCCAACGTCCTGACTTTC.

This clone appeared once. At the DNA level, this CDR3 is encoded by other sequences in the same sample as well. The genes are TRBV28 and TRBJ2-7; 9 bases agree with TRBD1. CDR1 and CDR2 from the germline V gene are MDHEN and SYDVKM. V dropped 3 bases and J dropped 4; count of bases not matched to a gene: 1. The CDR3 is 13 residues long. The CDR3 loop is CASSLGQGYEQYF. CDR3 nucleotide sequence: TGTGCCAGCAGTTTGGGACAGGGATACGAGCAGTACTTC.

The chain is built from TRBV7-3 and TRBJ2-3, with D perhaps given as TRBD1 or TRBD2 (5 bases each). The ends were cut back, 4 bases at V and 7 bases at J, with 15 bases in the middle. The CDR3 length is 14 residues. Per the germline V gene, CDR1 is SGHTA and CDR2 is FQGTGA. As DNA, the CDR3 is TGTGCCAGCAGCTCGGGACCTCACCTCAATACGCAGTATTTT. Translating it yields CASSSGPHLNTQYF.

The chain has TRBV11-2 and TRBJ2-3; 7 bases are shared with TRBD2. Unmatched junction bases numbered 6, after V lost 1 base and J lost 2 bases. Germline values: CDR1 SGHAT, CDR2 FQNNGV. The CDR3 spans 16 residues. The CDR3 nucleotides read TGTGCCAGCAGCTTAGGGGGACTATTTGCCACAGATACGCAGTATTTT. Its protein product is CASSLGGLFATDTQYF. Supplemented by reference TRBV11-2 and TRBJ2-3, the full variable domain reads EAGVAQSPRYKIIEKRQSVAFWCNPISGHATLYWYQQILGQGPKLLIQFQNNGVVDDSQLPKDRFSAERLKGVDSTLKIQPAKLEDSAVYLCASSLGGLFATDTQYFGPGTRLTVL.

CDR3 nucleotide sequence: TGCAGCGTTGAAAGGGCCCCCTTCGAGCAGTTCTTC. Translated, it gives CSVERAPFEQFF. The gene calls are TRBV29-1 and TRBJ2-1; unclear D gene. Deletions cut 2 bases from V and 10 bases from J, with 12 bases between. The CDR3 covers 12 residues. Germline V CDR1 and CDR2: SQVTM, ANQGSEA.

The J gene is TRBJ2-7, the V gene TRBV27; TRBD1 matches 8 bases. The germline gives CDR1 MNHEY, CDR2 SMNVEV (reference sequence). CDR3 length: 15 amino acids. Trimming took 5 bases from V and 4 from J; bases not matched to a gene: 10. This CDR3 is CASSPGRGLFYEQYF. As DNA, the CDR3 is TGTGCCAGCAGTCCCGGCAGGGGGCTTTTTTACGAGCAGTACTTC.

The CDR3 coding sequence is TGCGCCAGCAGCTCCAATTTAGGGGACAGGGAGTTCTTC. Its translation is CASSSNLGDREFF. The V call is TRBV5-1, the J call TRBJ2-1; 9 bases match TRBD1. Losses at the gene ends were 3 bases for V and 14 bases for J; bases not matched to a gene: 9. The CDR3 is made up of 13 amino acids. Germline lookup yields CDR1 SGHRS and CDR2 YFSETQ.

J is TRBJ1-5 and V is TRBV21-1. TRBV21-1 is reported as a pseudogene. The CDR3 spans 18 residues. The CDR3 is CASSRSRLSQNFNQPQHF. CDR3 bases: TGTGCCAGCAGCAGATCCCGTTTGTCCCAGAACTTCAATCAGCCCCAGCATTTT.